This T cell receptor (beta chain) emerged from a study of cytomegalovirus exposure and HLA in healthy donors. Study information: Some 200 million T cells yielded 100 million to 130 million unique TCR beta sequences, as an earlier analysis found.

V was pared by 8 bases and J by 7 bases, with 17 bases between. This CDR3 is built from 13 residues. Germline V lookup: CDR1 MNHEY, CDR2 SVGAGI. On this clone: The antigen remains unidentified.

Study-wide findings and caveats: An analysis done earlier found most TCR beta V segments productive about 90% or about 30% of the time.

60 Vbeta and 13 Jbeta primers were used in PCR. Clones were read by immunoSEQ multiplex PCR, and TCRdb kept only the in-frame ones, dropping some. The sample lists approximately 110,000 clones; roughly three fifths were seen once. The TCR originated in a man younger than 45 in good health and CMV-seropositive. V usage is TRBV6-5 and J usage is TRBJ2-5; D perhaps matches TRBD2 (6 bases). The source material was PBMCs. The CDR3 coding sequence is TGTGCCAGCTCCGCGGGACTCCCAAGGACCCAGTACTTC. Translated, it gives CASSAGLPRTQYF.